This T cell receptor beta chain was recovered during a study of blood T cell repertoires in COVID-19. Overall study: Sample material is recorded as cDNA or gDNA derived from T cells, B-cell-depleted T cells, or PBMCs.

Across over 20 US areas, participants ranged in age from about 18 to 90 years. Cohort placement rested on clinical history that participants reported themselves. There are 15 residues in the CDR3. Trimming took off 7 bases at V and 1 base at J, with 13 bases between the two ends. Germline V gives CDR1 LNHDA, CDR2 SQIVND (reference sequence). Study processing details: Estimation of nucleated cell counts was performed using reference gene primer amplification. Method: immunoSEQ multiplex PCR; TCRdb's copy keeps in-frame clones and lacks some. D and trimming were read from the DNA, whereas the V and J calls and clone size are those reported in that table. The data hold about 250,000 clones, with 65% to 90% observed a single time.

The V gene is TRBV19, the J gene TRBJ2-2, with a tentative D call TRBD2 (6 bases). This TCR came from a man aged 40-50 years who had recovered from COVID-19. The sample consisted of PBMCs or T cells enriched from blood (not recorded which). The CDR3 region has the DNA TGTGCCAGTAAATCGTCGCGGGGGAACACCGGGGAGCTGTTTTTT. As protein: CASKSSRGNTGELFF.